This is a list of T cell receptor beta chains from one sample in a study of blood T cell repertoires in COVID-19. Using immunoSEQ multiplex PCR, the repertoire was profiled, and TCRdb retains in-frame clones only, with some absent. The sample consists of about 180,000 clones, more than 75% of them appearing once. The sample comprised PBMCs or T cells enriched from blood (not recorded which). Source of these receptors: a woman aged 45-59 years who had recovered from COVID-19. Each CDR3 is given with its conserved first and last residue. Fields, in order: D gene, clone size, J gene, V gene, CDR3 DNA, CDR3 protein. D genes are given only for firm matches. Some rows have no size entry. The others give once, few or many, or a class for an expanded clone.

-,-,TRBJ1-5,TRBV7-9,TGTGCCAGCAGCTTAGGACAGGATCAGCCCCAGCATTTT,CASSLGQDQPQHF
-,-,TRBJ1-6,TRBV12-3/TRBV12-4,TGTGCCAGCAGTTTACAGGGCTATTCACCCCTCCACTTT,CASSLQGYSPLHF
TRBD1,-,TRBJ2-1,TRBV6-4,TGTGCCAGCAGTGACCCAGCAGGGGGCAGCGATGAGCAGTTCTTC,CASSDPAGGSDEQFF
TRBD2,-,TRBJ2-1,TRBV11-2,TGTGCCAGCAGCCCCACTAGCGGGAAACAAAACAATGAGCAGTTCTTC,CASSPTSGKQNNEQFF
-,-,TRBJ1-2,TRBV5-6,TGTGCCAGCAGCCCGGGGGGTGGCTACACCTTC,CASSPGGGYTF
TRBD1,-,TRBJ1-5,TRBV23-1,TGCGCCAGCAGCCGAAAGACAGGGGTCGAGCCCCAGCATTTT,CASSRKTGVEPQHF
TRBD2,-,TRBJ2-7,TRBV5-1,TGCGCCAGCAGCTTGGTTAGCGGGGGAGTGGATTACGAGCAGTACTTC,CASSLVSGGVDYEQYF
-,-,TRBJ1-5,TRBV7-2,TGTGCCAGCAGCTTCGGGACCAGGGGTCAGCCCCAGCATTTT,CASSFGTRGQPQHF
TRBD1,-,TRBJ1-1,TRBV28,TGTGCCAGCAGTGGTGGGACAGGGAACACTGAAGCTTTCTTT,CASSGGTGNTEAFF
TRBD2,few,TRBJ2-2,TRBV4-2,TGTGCCAGCAGCCTCGGGGGGACCGGGGAGCTGTTTTTT,CASSLGGTGELFF